This record concerns one T cell receptor (beta chain) sequence. This sample's time point: baseline pretreatment blood. Treatment in this sample: 15 Gy SBRT to primary tumor, nephrectomy 4 weeks later. Sequencing was performed with immunoSEQ multiplex PCR; in TCRdb, only in-frame clones are kept and a portion is missing. Of just over 95,000 clones in the sample, about 88% were seen once. The sample is drawn from a study of radiation and T cells in renal cell carcinoma. This CDR3 comprises 11 residues. Deletions cut 6 bases from V and 12 bases from J, with 12 bases between. Germline V lookup: CDR1 SNHLY, CDR2 FYNNEI.

Sequences were derived from blood, sampled from a patient whose treatment included radiotherapy and nephrectomy. The chain links TRBV2 to TRBJ2-1; unclear D gene. This TCR derives from a man aged 45-65 years with renal cell carcinoma. CDR3 protein: CASRYEIPQFF. The DNA of the CDR3 is TGTGCCAGCAGATACGAAATACCGCAGTTCTTC. Full variable domain (rest looked up from reference TRBV2 and TRBJ2-1): EPEVTQTPSHQVTQMGQEVILRCVPISNHLYFYWYRQILGQKVEFLVSFYNNEISEKSEIFDDQFSVERPDGSNFTLKIRSTKLEDSAMYFCASRYEIPQFFGPGTRLTVL.